The 14 T cell receptor beta chains below were found in one sample sequenced in a study of T cells in localized non-small cell lung cancer. Repertoires were generated with immunoSEQ multiplex PCR, while TCRdb's copy carries only in-frame clones and drops some. The sample lists under 150,000 clones; 80% to 90% were seen once. The sample was peripheral blood, taken before any cancer treatment. These receptors were obtained from a female donor at least 60 years old with stage I lung adenocarcinoma.

The chain uses TRBV6-5 and TRBJ2-7, with D uncertain. Germline-derived CDR1 and CDR2 are MNHEY and SVGAGI. CDR3 length: 14 amino acids. Trimming shortened V by 3 bases and J by 3 bases, and 12 bases separated the two germline ends. CDR3: CASSYALVGYEQYF. CDR3 bases: TGTGCCAGCAGTTATGCTCTGGTGGGCTACGAGCAGTACTTC.

The chain has TRBV15 and TRBJ1-1, with D hard to call. V gave up 0 bases and J gave up 0 bases, with 8 bases separating them. The CDR3 length is 15 residues. Germline CDR1 LNHNV, CDR2 YYDKDF (reference sequence). This CDR3 reads CATSRDRALNTEAFF. The CDR3 DNA sequence: TGTGCCACCAGCAGAGATAGAGCTCTGAACACTGAAGCTTTCTTT.

The V call is TRBV5-4, the J call TRBJ1-4; D is undetermined. The germline V gene encodes CDR1 SGHNT and CDR2 YYREEE (reference sequence). V gave up 4 bases and J gave up 5 bases, with 9 bases separating them. The CDR3 contains 13 residues. The CDR3 here is CASSKDGNEKLFF. The CDR3 nucleotides read TGTGCCAGCAGCAAGGACGGAAATGAAAAACTGTTTTTT.

This sequence joins TRBV2 and TRBJ2-5, with D unclear. The CDR3 length is 14 residues. V shed 7 bases and J shed 0 bases, with 12 bases lying between them. The germline CDR1 and CDR2 sequences are SNHLY and FYNNEI. The CDR3 DNA is TGTGCCAGCATCCTCTGGGTGTACCAAGAGACCCAGTACTTC. It codes for CASILWVYQETQYF.

The chain carries TRBV10-2 and TRBJ2-1; tentatively, D is TRBD2 (6 bases). V was cut by 5 bases and J by 4 bases, with 9 bases left in between. CDR1 is WSHSY, CDR2 SAAADI, per germline. This CDR3 is built from 13 residues. CDR3 sequence reads: CASSFSGYNEQFF. The CDR3 nucleotides read TGCGCCAGCAGTTTCAGCGGGTACAATGAGCAGTTCTTC.

The genes are TRBV5-1 and TRBJ2-7, with TRBD2 matching 10 bases. CDR3 size: 15 residues. Germline assignment: CDR1 SGHRS and CDR2 YFSETQ. V was pared by 4 bases and J by 7 bases, with 11 bases of the junction left unmatched. The CDR3 region has the DNA TGCGCCAGCAGCCTGGAAGGGGAGGGACTAGCGGAGCAGTACTTC. It codes for CASSLEGEGLAEQYF.

This sequence joins TRBV7-2 and TRBJ2-7; the D gene is possibly TRBD2 (5 bases). Trimming left V 1 base short and J 9 bases short, with 13 bases between. Germline V gene data show CDR1 as SGHTA and CDR2 as FQGNSA. CDR3 size: 13 residues. The CDR3 bases are TGTGCCAGCAGCTTAGAAAGGGAGCAAGTGCAGTACTTC. Translated, it gives CASSLEREQVQYF.

The rearrangement joins TRBV2 to TRBJ2-3; the D gene could be TRBD1 or TRBD2 (5 bases each). Trimming took off 8 bases at V and 4 bases at J, with 19 bases between the two ends. Germline CDR1 and CDR2: SNHLY and FYNNEI. This CDR3 spans 15 amino acids. The CDR3 bases are TGTGCCAGCCACCCCGACTACCAGGGCCCAGATACGCAGTATTTT. Translated: CASHPDYQGPDTQYF.

The V and J genes are TRBV15 and TRBJ1-4; D gene unclear. The CDR3 totals 12 residues. Germline CDR1 reads LNHNV; CDR2 reads YYDKDF (reference sequence). Trimming removed 6 bases from V and 4 bases from J, with 6 bases in between. CDR3 bases: TGTGCCACCAGTCGGGGTAATGAAAAACTGTTTTTT. Protein sequence: CATSRGNEKLFF.

The rearrangement links TRBV11-3 to TRBJ2-1; D remains unclear. The CDR3 has 13 residues. The V and J ends lost 1 base and 7 bases respectively, with 8 bases between them. Germline-derived CDR1 and CDR2 are SGHNT and YENEEA. The CDR3 spells CASSLGFLNEQFF. The CDR3 nucleotides are TGTGCCAGCAGCTTAGGGTTTTTGAATGAGCAGTTCTTC.

This clone was counted a few times. This rearrangement joins TRBV29-1 to TRBJ2-1; TRBD2 aligns across 7 bases. Germline V gives CDR1 SQVTM, CDR2 ANQGSEA. The CDR3 spans 16 residues. V shed 0 bases and J 0 bases; nucleotides not matched to a gene: 5. The CDR3 region has the DNA TGCAGCGTTGAAGATCCGGGCGGGAGCTCCTACAATGAGCAGTTCTTC. Its protein is CSVEDPGGSSYNEQFF.

With regard to this clone: The same CDR3 also results from other DNA sequences found in this sample. The V gene is TRBV5-1, the J gene TRBJ2-5; no definite D call. Trimming removed 0 bases at V and 4 bases at J, with 1 base between. The CDR3 consists of 11 residues. Germline V gene lookup returns CDR1 SGHRS and CDR2 YFSETQ. The CDR3 DNA follows: TGCGCCAGCAGCTTGGTAGAGACCCAGTACTTC. It encodes CASSLVETQYF.

The V gene is TRBV11-3, the J gene TRBJ2-7; D might be TRBD1 or TRBD2, each matching 5 bases. Deletions cut 5 bases from V and 6 bases from J, with 14 bases between. CDR3 length: 13 amino acids. The V gene's germline CDR1 is SGHNT and CDR2 YENEEA. The CDR3 DNA sequence: TGTGCCAGCAGCCAGGGACCGGAGCTCGAGCAGTACTTC. It encodes CASSQGPELEQYF.

The chain uses TRBV5-6 and TRBJ2-2, with 10 bases lining up with TRBD2. Germline-derived CDR1 and CDR2 are SGHDT and YYEEEE. The CDR3 runs 16 residues. Losses at the gene ends were 1 base for V and 5 bases for J; bases not matched to a gene: 5. The CDR3 DNA sequence: TGTGCCAGCAGCTTGCAACTAGCGGGATGGACCGGGGAGCTGTTTTTT. This encodes CASSLQLAGWTGELFF.